These T cell receptor beta chains were read from a single sample in a study of vaccination effects on CD4 cells after COVID-19. Sequencing used immunoSEQ multiplex PCR; TCRdb keeps in-frame clones, though not all of them. The sample consists of approximately 31,000 clones, approximately 76% of them appearing once. These receptors' antigens are unknown. This specimen consisted of CD4+ T cells from PBMCs cultured with HCoV-229E spike peptides, obtained after COVID-19 vaccination. Receptors originate from a human donor who received a COVID-19 vaccine. Each CDR3 is given with its conserved first and last residue. The D gene is left open where the match is weak. Not all rows give a size; the values are once, few, many and, for expanded clones, a class.

size: few; V: TRBV10-3; J: TRBJ1-1; D: NA; CDR3: CAISATDALKAFF; DNA: TGTGCCATCAGCGCGACTGACGCCCTAAAAGCTTTCTTT
size: NA; V: TRBV18; J: TRBJ2-7; D: NA; CDR3: CASSLITGGRSYEQYF; DNA: TGTGCCAGCTCCCTTATAACGGGCGGACGCTCCTACGAGCAGTACTTC
size: NA; V: TRBV19; J: TRBJ1-1; D: TRBD1; CDR3: CASSPLDRGLNTEAFF; DNA: TGTGCCAGTAGTCCCCTGGACAGGGGACTCAACACTGAAGCTTTCTTT
size: few; V: TRBV6-4; J: TRBJ1-2; D: NA; CDR3: CASSDSILSNYGYTF; DNA: TGTGCCAGCAGTGACTCGATACTCAGTAACTATGGCTACACCTTC
size: NA; V: TRBV6-5; J: TRBJ1-1; D: NA; CDR3: CASSTNRENTEAFF; DNA: TGTGCCAGCAGTACAAACAGGGAAAACACTGAAGCTTTCTTT
size: NA; V: TRBV18; J: TRBJ2-1; D: NA; CDR3: CASSLSTGRYNEQFF; DNA: TGTGCCAGCTCACTGTCGACTGGCCGGTACAATGAGCAGTTCTTC
size: NA; V: TRBV6-1; J: TRBJ2-3; D: TRBD2; CDR3: CASSEASGGGTDTQYF; DNA: TGTGCCAGCAGTGAAGCTAGCGGGGGGGGCACAGATACGCAGTATTTT
size: NA; V: TRBV5-1; J: TRBJ1-1; D: NA; CDR3: CASSTDGTNTEAFF; DNA: TGCGCCAGCAGCACGGACGGAACGAACACTGAAGCTTTCTTT
size: few; V: TRBV5-6; J: TRBJ1-1; D: NA; CDR3: CASSSVLNTEAFF; DNA: TGTGCCAGCAGCTCCGTTCTGAACACTGAAGCTTTCTTT
size: NA; V: TRBV10-3; J: TRBJ1-4; D: NA; CDR3: CAIRPGRTASNEKLFF; DNA: TGTGCCATCAGGCCGGGACGCACTGCGTCTAATGAAAAACTGTTTTTT
size: NA; V: TRBV18; J: TRBJ1-3; D: NA; CDR3: CASSTQTVSGNTIYF; DNA: TGTGCCAGCTCAACCCAGACAGTCTCTGGAAACACCATATATTTT
size: NA; V: TRBV18; J: TRBJ2-1; D: TRBD2; CDR3: CASSKGTSGMVNEQFF; DNA: TGTGCCAGCTCAAAAGGGACTAGCGGGATGGTAAATGAGCAGTTCTTC
size: NA; V: TRBV18; J: TRBJ2-5; D: NA; CDR3: CASSPAAQETQYF; DNA: TGTGCCAGCTCACCAGCCGCCCAAGAGACCCAGTACTTC
size: NA; V: TRBV11-3; J: TRBJ2-3; D: NA; CDR3: CASSDGGKTSTDTQYF; DNA: TGTGCCAGCAGCGACGGCGGTAAAACTAGCACAGATACGCAGTATTTT
size: few; V: TRBV5-4; J: TRBJ2-7; D: NA; CDR3: CASSLKDGGGQYF; DNA: TGTGCCAGCAGCTTGAAGGACGGAGGAGGGCAGTACTTC
size: NA; V: TRBV27; J: TRBJ1-6; D: TRBD1; CDR3: CASSFIGGQESSYNSPLHF; DNA: TGTGCCAGCAGTTTTATCGGGGGACAGGAGAGCTCCTATAATTCACCCCTCCACTTT
size: NA; V: TRBV2; J: TRBJ1-1; D: TRBD1; CDR3: CASSETGQGYSRNTEAFF; DNA: TGTGCCAGCAGTGAAACCGGACAGGGTTACAGTCGGAACACTGAAGCTTTCTTT
size: once; V: TRBV4-2; J: TRBJ1-2; D: NA; CDR3: CASSQDMMPPYYGYTF; DNA: TGTGCCAGCAGCCAAGATATGATGCCTCCCTACTATGGCTACACCTTC
size: NA; V: TRBV5-1; J: TRBJ2-1; D: TRBD2; CDR3: CASSFGGGGNEQFF; DNA: TGCGCCAGCAGCTTCGGCGGGGGGGGTAATGAGCAGTTCTTC
size: NA; V: TRBV6-5; J: TRBJ1-2; D: NA; CDR3: CASSYSRGSGDGYTF; DNA: TGTGCCAGCAGTTACTCGAGAGGGTCCGGCGATGGCTACACCTTC
size: NA; V: TRBV5-4; J: TRBJ2-5; D: TRBD2; CDR3: CASSVGTKGQETQYF; DNA: TGTGCCAGCAGCGTCGGGACTAAGGGACAAGAGACCCAGTACTTC
size: NA; V: TRBV6-5; J: TRBJ1-5; D: NA; CDR3: CASSYSGNSLGQPQHF; DNA: TGTGCCAGCAGTTACTCGGGCAACTCCCTGGGACAGCCCCAGCATTTT
size: NA; V: TRBV3-1/TRBV3-2; J: TRBJ1-2; D: NA; CDR3: CASSQDRDSLYTF; DNA: TGTGCCAGCAGCCAAGATAGAGACAGTCTCTACACCTTC
size: NA; V: TRBV27; J: TRBJ2-7; D: TRBD2; CDR3: CASSLSELAGSEQYF; DNA: TGTGCCAGCAGTTTATCGGAACTAGCGGGGAGCGAGCAGTACTTC
size: NA; V: TRBV5-8; J: TRBJ2-2; D: NA; CDR3: CASSLGRAMFF; DNA: TGTGCCAGCAGCTTGGGCAGGGCGATGTTTTTT
size: NA; V: TRBV7-9; J: TRBJ1-3; D: NA; CDR3: CASSLGTAAGNTIYF; DNA: TGTGCCAGCAGCTTAGGGACGGCGGCTGGAAACACCATATATTTT
size: NA; V: TRBV18; J: TRBJ1-5; D: NA; CDR3: CASSPRDSNQPQHF; DNA: TGTGCCAGCTCACCACGGGATAGCAATCAGCCCCAGCATTTT
size: NA; V: TRBV28; J: TRBJ1-2; D: TRBD1; CDR3: CASSLGFQGAGYTF; DNA: TGTGCCAGCAGTTTGGGCTTCCAGGGGGCTGGCTACACCTTC
size: NA; V: TRBV5-6; J: TRBJ1-5; D: NA; CDR3: CASSLYDSNQPQHF; DNA: TGTGCCAGCAGCTTGTACGATAGCAATCAGCCCCAGCATTTT
size: NA; V: TRBV4-1; J: TRBJ2-7; D: TRBD2; CDR3: CASSMERTSGTYEQYF; DNA: TGCGCCAGCAGCATGGAAAGGACTAGCGGGACCTACGAGCAGTACTTC
size: NA; V: TRBV5-4; J: TRBJ2-2; D: NA; CDR3: CASSPGTRGTRSGELFF; DNA: TGTGCCAGCAGCCCCGGAACCAGGGGCACAAGGTCCGGGGAGCTGTTTTTT
size: NA; V: TRBV19; J: TRBJ2-3; D: NA; CDR3: CASSGTSTDTQYF; DNA: TGTGCCAGTAGTGGGACTAGCACAGATACGCAGTATTTT
size: few; V: TRBV12-5; J: TRBJ1-4; D: NA; CDR3: CASGLVQGEKLFF; DNA: TGTGCTAGTGGTTTGGTACAGGGTGAAAAACTGTTTTTT
size: NA; V: TRBV28; J: TRBJ2-1; D: NA; CDR3: CASSSPGTAGNNEQFF; DNA: TGTGCCAGCAGTTCGCCGGGGACAGCGGGAAACAATGAGCAGTTCTTC
size: few; V: TRBV27; J: TRBJ2-1; D: NA; CDR3: CASTWTGSKISYNEQFF; DNA: TGTGCCAGCACCTGGACGGGTTCTAAAATCTCCTACAATGAGCAGTTCTTC
size: NA; V: TRBV7-2; J: TRBJ2-7; D: NA; CDR3: CASSLGSASSEQYF; DNA: TGTGCCAGCAGCTTAGGCTCGGCCTCGAGCGAGCAGTACTTC
size: NA; V: TRBV11-1; J: TRBJ2-7; D: NA; CDR3: CASSFSPGYEQYF; DNA: TGTGCCAGCAGCTTTAGTCCTGGCTACGAGCAGTACTTC
size: NA; V: TRBV5-6; J: TRBJ2-3; D: NA; CDR3: CASGQGRLAGSTDTQYF; DNA: TGTGCCAGCGGACAGGGTAGACTAGCCGGTAGCACAGATACGCAGTATTTT
size: few; V: TRBV19; J: TRBJ2-1; D: TRBD1; CDR3: CASRPDRGNEQFF; DNA: TGTGCCAGTCGTCCGGACAGGGGAAATGAGCAGTTCTTC